Shown below are 25 T cell receptor beta chains from a single sample sequenced in a study of beta chain features in type 1 diabetes. Study results and caveats: Shorter TCRB CDR3s, moderately but significantly so, were found in Type 1 diabetes patients in all four CD4+ subsets.

Every isolated RNA sample was fully reverse transcribed, so sequencing captured expressed TCRB transcripts. Only in-frame clones appear in the TCRdb table, and some are missing; sequencing was by immunoSEQ multiplex PCR. The top ten clones hold 0.04% of a sample with 600,000 or so clones, more than 13% of them seen once. No antigen has been assigned to these receptors. Sequenced input: naive CD4+ T cells from blood. The receptors derive from a man aged 18-30 years with type 1 diabetes.

This clone came up a few times. This chain connects TRBV30 to TRBJ2-7; perhaps TRBD1 as D (7 bases). Deletions cut 4 bases from V and 5 bases from J, with 15 bases between. The CDR3 is 13 amino acids. Germline-derived CDR1 and CDR2 are GTSNPN and SVGIG (reference sequence). The CDR3 protein is CAWTPRRGDEQYF. The CDR3, as DNA: TGTGCCTGGACCCCCCGCAGGGGGGACGAGCAGTACTTC.

The CDR3: CASRVAGGYNEQFF. For the CDR3, the DNA is TGTGCCAGCAGGGTAGCGGGAGGGTACAATGAGCAGTTCTTC. The V call is TRBV6-5, the J call TRBJ2-1; 11 bases align to TRBD2. Trimming at V came to 6 bases and at J to 4 bases, leaving 2 bases not matched to a gene. From germline, CDR1 is MNHEY and CDR2 SVGAGI. This CDR3 is 14 amino acids long.

The J gene is TRBJ1-2, the V gene TRBV4-3; TRBD1 matches at 10 bases. Looked up from germline, CDR1 is LGHNA and CDR2 is YSLEER. V dropped 1 base and J dropped 12; count of bases not matched to a gene: 5. This CDR3 has 13 residues. This CDR3 is CASSQAIGTGDTF. CDR3 nucleotide sequence: TGCGCCAGCAGCCAAGCGATCGGGACAGGGGACACCTTC.

This clone was detected once. This chain connects TRBV5-6 to TRBJ2-7, with 13 bases fitting TRBD2. Trimming took 2 bases from V and 0 from J; bases not matched to a gene: 2. The CDR3 loop spans 16 amino acids. In germline, CDR1 is SGHDT, CDR2 YYEEEE. In DNA form, the CDR3 reads TGTGCCAGCAGCTTCGGACTAGCGGGAGCCTCCTACGAGCAGTACTTC. Translated, it gives CASSFGLAGASYEQYF.

The gene calls are TRBV7-3 and TRBJ2-5; tentatively, D is TRBD2 (5 bases). The CDR3 totals 13 residues. V shed 5 bases and J shed 4 bases, with 11 bases lying between them. Germline V lookup: CDR1 SGHTA, CDR2 FQGTGA. The CDR3 reads CASSPGSGETQYF. In DNA, the CDR3 is TGTGCCAGCAGCCCGGGATCCGGAGAGACCCAGTACTTC.

The chain employs TRBV10-2 and TRBJ2-7; D gene ambiguous. The germline V gene encodes CDR1 WSHSY and CDR2 SAAADI. Trimming shortened V by 2 bases and J by 2 bases, and 10 bases separated the two germline ends. The CDR3 runs to 14 residues. The CDR3 nucleotides read TGCGCCAGCAGTGAGCTCGACGGAGCCTACGAGCAGTACTTC. Its protein product is CASSELDGAYEQYF.

This clone turned up a few times. This sequence joins TRBV21-1 and TRBJ1-1. TRBV21-1 is a known pseudogene. This CDR3 is 13 amino acids long. This chain's CDR3 is CASTPLGSGGAFF. The CDR3, as DNA: TGTGCCAGCACCCCTCTGGGGTCCGGGGGCGCTTTCTTT.

The chain employs TRBV15 and TRBJ2-7, with 8 nucleotides matching TRBD2. The V segment lost 2 bases and the J segment 6 bases; nucleotides outside the gene matches: 15. The length of the CDR3 is 17 residues. Germline values: CDR1 LNHNV, CDR2 YYDKDF (reference sequence). CDR3 sequence (DNA): TGTGCCACCAGCAGAAAAGCCGCCGGGACTAGTCGCAGCGAGCAGTACTTC. Amino acid sequence: CATSRKAAGTSRSEQYF.

Concerning this clone itself: An end of the junction does not agree with germline; a read error may underlie this. The chain couples TRBV6-5 to TRBJ1-2; D not resolved. The CDR3 totals 11 residues. CDR1 MNHEY and CDR2 SVGAGI come from the germline V gene. The CDR3 spells CAISESWGYTF. CDR3 coding DNA: TGTGCCATCAGTGAGTCGTGGGGCTACACCTTC.

The chain employs TRBV7-9 and TRBJ1-1, with D uncertain. Germline V CDR1 and CDR2: SEHNR, FQNEAQ (reference sequence). Between the trimmed V and J ends, which lost 5 bases and 8 bases, there was a span of 12 bases. This CDR3 comprises 12 residues. DNA of the CDR3: TGTGCCAGCAGCCTTCCCAGCAGGGAAGCTTTCTTT. This sequence encodes CASSLPSREAFF.

CDR3 residues: CAWSVIVGTGETQYF. CDR3 DNA sequence: TGTGCCTGGAGTGTAATCGTCGGTACAGGGGAGACCCAGTACTTC. The chain recombines TRBV30 with TRBJ2-5, with D maybe TRBD1 (6 bases). The ends were cut back, 0 bases at V and 5 bases at J, with 16 bases in the middle. The germline V gene has CDR1 GTSNPN and CDR2 SVGIG (reference sequence). The CDR3 is 15 amino acids. Full variable domain (rest looked up from reference TRBV30 and TRBJ2-5): SQTIHQWPATLVQPVGSPLSLECTVEGTSNPNLYWYRQAAGRGLQLLFYSVGIGQISSEVPQNLSASRPQDRQFILSSKKLLLSDSGFYLCAWSVIVGTGETQYFGPGTRLLVL.

This clone came up a few times. The chain carries TRBV30 and TRBJ2-7; 9 bases fit TRBD1. J was trimmed by 3 bases and V by 2 bases; bases with no gene match: 2. CDR3 length: 13 residues. CDR1 is GTSNPN, CDR2 SVGIG, per germline (reference sequence). The CDR3 sequence: CAWSRGQGYEQYF. In nucleotides, the CDR3 is TGTGCCTGGAGTAGGGGACAGGGCTACGAGCAGTACTTC.

V and J are TRBV18 and TRBJ1-4; D is undetermined. CDR3 length equals 16 residues. V lost 3 bases, J lost 7 bases, and 18 bases lay in between. Germline V gene lookup returns CDR1 KGHSH and CDR2 LQKENI. CDR3 sequence (DNA): TGTGCCAGCTCACCGGTGGGAGTACGACCCTTTGAAAAACTGTTTTTT. This codes for CASSPVGVRPFEKLFF.

There are a few counts of this clone. This chain joins TRBV19 and TRBJ2-5; 10 nucleotides align to TRBD2. The CDR3 loop spans 16 amino acids. Germline CDR1 reads LNHDA; CDR2 reads SQIVND (reference sequence). With V trimmed by 3 bases and J by 4 bases, 8 bases remained unmatched. The CDR3 region is CASSIGTSGEGETQYF. For the CDR3, the DNA is TGTGCCAGTAGTATCGGAACTAGCGGGGAGGGAGAGACCCAGTACTTC. The whole variable domain, remainder taken from reference TRBV19 and TRBJ2-5, is DGGITQSPKYLFRKEGQNVTLSCEQNLNHDAMYWYRQDPGQGLRLIYYSQIVNDFQKGDIAEGYSVSREKKESFPLTVTSAQKNPTAFYLCASSIGTSGEGETQYFGPGTRLLVL.

The chain links TRBV30 to TRBJ1-1; tentatively, D is TRBD1 (5 bases). The V gene's germline CDR1 is GTSNPN and CDR2 SVGIG (reference sequence). V lost 5 bases to trimming and J lost 7 bases, with 14 bases between them. The CDR3 length is 12 residues. The DNA for the CDR3 is TGTGCCTGGCCAAGGGGAGGTGGTGAAGCTTTCTTT. Residues: CAWPRGGGEAFF.

This CDR3 reads CASSPGQGKDTQYF. The DNA of the CDR3 is TGTGCCAGCAGTCCCGGACAGGGTAAAGATACGCAGTATTTT. The J gene is TRBJ2-3, the V gene TRBV27; 8 bases agree with TRBD1. Germline V gives CDR1 MNHEY, CDR2 SMNVEV (reference sequence). The CDR3 is 14 residues long. V shed 5 bases and J 5 bases; nucleotides not matched to a gene: 6.

This clone appeared a few times. The chain is built from TRBV11-2 and TRBJ2-1; TRBD2 agrees at 8 bases. Losses at the gene ends were 0 bases for V and 4 bases for J; bases not matched to a gene: 8. The CDR3 has 17 residues. Germline lookup yields CDR1 SGHAT and CDR2 FQNNGV. In DNA, the CDR3 is TGTGCCAGCAGCTTAGACCGAAGGGGACTAGGGTACAATGAGCAGTTCTTC. It yields the protein CASSLDRRGLGYNEQFF.

This clone was recorded a few times. CDR3 sequence: CASSWAFELAGAQETQYF. The CDR3 DNA reads as TGTGCCAGCAGCTGGGCTTTCGAGCTAGCGGGAGCCCAAGAGACCCAGTACTTC. This chain connects TRBV13 to TRBJ2-5; 10 nucleotides match TRBD2. CDR1 is PRHDT, CDR2 FYEKMQ, per germline (reference sequence). V lost 4 bases, J lost 1 base, and 12 bases stayed unmatched. The CDR3 sequence is 18 residues long.

This clone was found a few times. The CDR3 sequence: CAWSLAGLGSGANVLTF. The CDR3 DNA follows: TGTGCCTGGAGTCTCGCAGGGCTTGGGTCTGGGGCCAACGTCCTGACTTTC. V gene TRBV30 combines with J gene TRBJ2-6, with D possibly being TRBD1 (5 bases). The V end was cut by 2 bases, the J end by 1 base, with 15 bases between. Germline values: CDR1 GTSNPN, CDR2 SVGIG (reference sequence). This CDR3 spans 17 amino acids.

This clone has just a few counts. The chain carries TRBV25-1 and TRBJ2-7; TRBD1 matches at 12 bases. Germline V gives CDR1 MGHDK, CDR2 SYGVNS. With 3 bases clipped from V and 4 bases from J, the junction kept 4 bases outside the gene matches. The CDR3 spans 15 residues. The CDR3 DNA is TGTGCCAGCAGTGACCCGGGACAGGGGGCATACGAGCAGTACTTC. Encoded protein: CASSDPGQGAYEQYF.

The chain joins TRBV4-2 to TRBJ2-3, with D unresolved. The CDR3 covers 17 residues. V was clipped by 0 bases and J by 2 bases, with 15 bases between them. Per germline, CDR1 LGHNA and CDR2 YNFKEQ. This CDR3 is CASSQDYYPSLTDTQYF. For the CDR3, the DNA is TGTGCCAGCAGCCAAGACTACTACCCCTCTCTCACAGATACGCAGTATTTT.

The genes are TRBV2 and TRBJ1-2; 7 bases are a match to TRBD1. The CDR3 is 14 amino acids. The ends lost 5 bases at V and 4 bases at J; junction bases unmatched: 7. Germline loops: CDR1 SNHLY, CDR2 FYNNEI. The CDR3 here is CASSLDREAYGYTF. CDR3 nucleotide sequence: TGTGCCAGCAGTTTAGACAGGGAGGCCTATGGCTACACCTTC. Looking up the rest from reference TRBV2 and TRBJ1-2 gives the full variable domain: EPEVTQTPSHQVTQMGQEVILRCVPISNHLYFYWYRQILGQKVEFLVSFYNNEISEKSEIFDDQFSVERPDGSNFTLKIRSTKLEDSAMYFCASSLDREAYGYTFGSGTRLTVV.

This clone was seen a few times. V and J are TRBV29-1 and TRBJ1-1; D gene unclear. CDR1 and CDR2 (germline): SQVTM, ANQGSEA. The CDR3 is 12 amino acids. The ends were cut back, 5 bases at V and 1 base at J, with 8 bases in the middle. As DNA, the CDR3 is TGCAGCGTTAGTGGGAGGAACACTGAAGCTTTCTTT. Translation: CSVSGRNTEAFF.

This sequence joins TRBV11-1 and TRBJ2-1; no clear D. Per germline, CDR1 SGHAT and CDR2 FQDESV (reference sequence). Trimming removed 2 bases from V and 2 bases from J, with 13 bases in between. The CDR3 is made up of 16 amino acids. In DNA, the CDR3 is TGTGCCAGCAGCTTAATTAGAGGAGACCCCTACAATGAGCAGTTCTTC. It translates to CASSLIRGDPYNEQFF. Full variable domain (missing parts from reference TRBV11-1 and TRBJ2-1): EAEVAQSPRYKITEKSQAVAFWCDPISGHATLYWYRQILGQGPELLVQFQDESVVDDSQLPKDRFSAERLKGVDSTLKIQPAELGDSAMYLCASSLIRGDPYNEQFFGPGTRLTVL.

The chain combines TRBV30 with TRBJ1-3, with D perhaps TRBD1 (5 bases). Germline CDR1 and CDR2: GTSNPN and SVGIG (reference sequence). The CDR3 consists of 17 residues. Between the trimmed V and J ends, which lost 2 bases and 0 bases, there was a span of 17 bases. CDR3 bases: TGTGCCTGGAGTACTACAGTGGGGACCCGCTCTGGAAACACCATATATTTT. Protein product: CAWSTTVGTRSGNTIYF.